This T cell receptor (beta chain) comes out of a study of blood T cell repertoires in COVID-19. Study details: Acute-phase and convalescent COVID-19 samples originated in the United States, Italy and Spain.

TCRdb's table, derived via immunoSEQ multiplex PCR, lists solely in-frame clones and lacks some. The sample includes a few hundred thousand clones, approximately 81% seen only once; the top ten take under 8%. The age range of participants was about 18 to 100 years, with residence in about 25 US areas. The source material was PBMCs or T cells enriched from blood (not recorded which). This clonotype was sampled from a woman aged 45-59 years who had been exposed to COVID-19.

The CDR3 DNA is TGTGCCAGTAGTATCGGACAGGGGGTAGATACGCAGTATTTT. This gives the protein CASSIGQGVDTQYF. The rearrangement joins TRBV19 to TRBJ2-3, with TRBD1 matching over 10 bases. Germline V gives CDR1 LNHDA, CDR2 SQIVND (reference sequence). J was trimmed by 5 bases and V by 3 bases; bases with no gene match: 2. CDR3 length equals 14 residues.